This is a list of T cell receptor beta chains from one sample in a study of cytomegalovirus exposure and HLA in healthy donors. TCRdb keeps only in-frame clones here, not all; method: immunoSEQ multiplex PCR. Of roughly 50,000 clones listed, about nine tenths are singletons. Sample: PBMCs. The receptors derive from a man between 18 and 35 years old in good health and CMV-seronegative. Each CDR3 is given without its conserved first and last residue. A D gene is named only where the DNA matches it firmly.

>.|TRBV7-3|TRBJ1-1
ASSFHRDAEAF
>.|TRBV7-3|TRBJ2-3
ASSPSSPDTQY
>TRBD2|TRBV9|TRBJ2-3
ASSASSGGDTDTQY
>TRBD1|TRBV7-9|TRBJ2-7
ASSSFETGTGGAQY
>.|TRBV25-1|TRBJ1-4
ASSDQTATNEKLF
>TRBD2|TRBV4-3|TRBJ2-7
ASSRTIAGEGHEQY
>TRBD1|TRBV5-1|TRBJ2-5
ASSLVDRQETQY
>.|TRBV6-4|TRBJ1-2
ASSDSAGYGYT
>.|TRBV7-2|TRBJ2-5
ASSFQSVETQY
>.|TRBV10-3|TRBJ2-5
AIKDTEETQY
>.|TRBV20-1|TRBJ1-2
SARLAGYT
>.|TRBV2|TRBJ2-3
ASRPTSGGRTDTQY
>TRBD2|TRBV10-3|TRBJ2-1
AIRAGTSGRNEQF
>TRBD2|TRBV6-1|TRBJ2-5
ASSEQRGSGGETQY
>TRBD2|TRBV2|TRBJ2-7
ASGTSGFYEQY
>.|TRBV7-9|TRBJ2-2
ASSNRDGELF
>.|TRBV7-8|TRBJ1-2
ASSPTGTENYGYT
>.|TRBV5-1|TRBJ2-2
ASSLNPQGNTGELF